This is a list of T cell receptor beta chains from one sample in a study of blood T cell repertoires in COVID-19. The repertoire was sequenced with immunoSEQ multiplex PCR; TCRdb's copy has only in-frame clones and lacks some. The sample has over 200,000 clones; approximately 90% are singletons. The sequencing input was peripheral blood. The receptors come from a woman aged 18 to 35 who had recovered from COVID-19. Each CDR3 is given with its conserved first and last residue. D genes are given only for firm matches. Clone size appears in some rows only: once, few, many, or a class for an expanded clone.

v_gene,d_gene,j_gene,abundance,CDR3nt,CDR3aa
TRBV6-5,.,TRBJ1-2,.,TGTGCCAGCAGTTACTCCCAGTCCTCGCGCGGGCTTGGCTACACCTTC,CASSYSQSSRGLGYTF
TRBV7-7,TRBD2,TRBJ2-2,.,TGTGCCAGCAGCTTATTCCGGGAGGGGACCGGGGAGCTGTTTTTT,CASSLFREGTGELFF
TRBV11-2,TRBD2,TRBJ2-3,.,TGTGCCAGCAGCTCGGGACTAACCACAGATACGCAGTATTTT,CASSSGLTTDTQYF
TRBV19,TRBD2,TRBJ2-1,.,TGTGCCAGTACCGGGACTAGCGACGTCAATGAGCAGTTCTTC,CASTGTSDVNEQFF
TRBV2,TRBD1,TRBJ1-2,.,TGTGCCAGCAGTGAATGGGACAGAGCTAACTATGGCTACACCTTC,CASSEWDRANYGYTF
TRBV5-1,.,TRBJ2-7,.,TGCGCCAGCAGCGGACAGACCTCTACCTACGAGCAGTACTTC,CASSGQTSTYEQYF
TRBV6-6,.,TRBJ1-6,.,TGTGCCAGCAGCCGAACAGTGAATTCACCCCTCCACTTT,CASSRTVNSPLHF
TRBV12-5,TRBD2,TRBJ2-7,.,TGTGCTAGTGCCCCGCTAGCGGGAGTAGTATACGAGCAGTACTTC,CASAPLAGVVYEQYF
TRBV24-1,TRBD1,TRBJ2-5,.,TGTGCCACCAGTGATTGGCGGACAGGTCAAGAGACCCAGTACTTC,CATSDWRTGQETQYF
TRBV5-1,TRBD1,TRBJ2-3,.,TGCGCCAGCAGCTCGCCGACAGGGTACACAGATACGCAGTATTTT,CASSSPTGYTDTQYF
TRBV10-3,.,TRBJ1-2,.,TGTGCCATCAGTGATTTATCCTATGGCTACACCTTC,CAISDLSYGYTF
TRBV3-1/TRBV3-2,TRBD2,TRBJ2-6,.,TGTGCCAGCAGCCAAGGGCCCACTAGCGGGAGTATATCTGGGGCCAACGTCCTGACTTTC,CASSQGPTSGSISGANVLTF
TRBV9,.,TRBJ2-1,.,TGTGCCAGCAGCGCCTCCAAACGGGTCTATACCGAGAGGCTGTTCTTC,CASSASKRVYTERLFF
TRBV6-5,.,TRBJ1-1,.,TGTGCCAGCAGGGACAGCCCTGAAGCTTTCTTT,CASRDSPEAFF
TRBV2,.,TRBJ2-1,.,TGTGCCAGCAGTGGGCGGGACAGCCTAGACAATGAGCAGTTCTTC,CASSGRDSLDNEQFF
TRBV7-3,TRBD2,TRBJ2-1,once,TGTGCCAGCAGCTACGGGACTAGCGGGAGGGATGAGCAGTTCTTC,CASSYGTSGRDEQFF
TRBV6-6,TRBD2,TRBJ2-2,.,TGTGCCAGCAGTCGAGGGACTAGCGGATTTAACACCGGGGAGCTGTTTTTT,CASSRGTSGFNTGELFF
TRBV15,.,TRBJ2-3,.,TGTGCCACCAGCAGAGATGGGCTAGCGAAAGGAACAGATACGCAGTATTTT,CATSRDGLAKGTDTQYF
TRBV13,TRBD1,TRBJ1-1,.,TGTGCCAGCGACAGGGGTATGAACACTGAAGCTTTCTTT,CASDRGMNTEAFF
TRBV5-3,TRBD2,TRBJ2-1,.,TGTGCCAGAAGCCATATAGCGGGAGGGCACAATGAGCAGTTCTTC,CARSHIAGGHNEQFF
TRBV10-3,.,TRBJ1-1,.,TGTGCCATCAGTAGACAGGAGAACACTGAAGCTTTCTTT,CAISRQENTEAFF
TRBV27,.,TRBJ2-3,.,TGTGCCAGCAGTTTATTCACCAGCAGGAGGGAGGATACGCAGTATTTT,CASSLFTSRREDTQYF
TRBV18,TRBD1,TRBJ1-1,.,TGTGCCAGCTCACCAGGGACAGGGCAGAACACTGAAGCTTTCTTT,CASSPGTGQNTEAFF
TRBV27,.,TRBJ2-2,once,TGTGCCAGCAGTTTTGGAACAAGAGGGACCGGGGAGCTGTTTTTT,CASSFGTRGTGELFF
TRBV19,TRBD1,TRBJ1-1,.,TGTGCCAGTAGTGCGACAGGGTATACTGAAGCTTTCTTT,CASSATGYTEAFF
TRBV18,TRBD2,TRBJ2-5,.,TGTGCCAGCTCACCAATGCGACTAGCGGAGCAAGAGACCCAGTACTTC,CASSPMRLAEQETQYF
TRBV4-2,TRBD2,TRBJ2-2,once,TGTGCCAGCAGCCCCCTAGGAGCGGGAGAGACCACCGGGGAGCTGTTTTTT,CASSPLGAGETTGELFF
TRBV28,TRBD1,TRBJ1-2,.,TGTGCCAGCAGTTTAGGTGGGGGCGGGACAGCCTATGGCTACACCTTC,CASSLGGGGTAYGYTF
TRBV5-1,TRBD1,TRBJ1-6,.,TGCGCCAGCAGCTGGACAGGGAATTCACCCCTCCACTTT,CASSWTGNSPLHF
TRBV13,TRBD2,TRBJ2-3,.,TGTGCCAGCAGCTCAATAGCGGGAGCTAGCACAGATACGCAGTATTTT,CASSSIAGASTDTQYF
TRBV21-1,.,TRBJ2-5,.,TGTGCCAGCAGCAAAGTGCGCAAAGATCGTAGCTTGGACTTC,CASSKVRKDRSLDF
TRBV25-1,TRBD1,TRBJ2-4,few,TGTGCCAGCAGAGACAGGGATGCCCAACACATTCAGTACTTC,CASRDRDAQHIQYF
TRBV29-1,.,TRBJ1-2,once,TGCAGCGTTGAGACAGCTCAATACTATGGCTACACCTTC,CSVETAQYYGYTF
TRBV24-1,TRBD2,TRBJ2-1,.,TGTGCCACCAGTGATCCCTCTAGCGGGAGTCGATCGGGCGAGCAGTTCTTC,CATSDPSSGSRSGEQFF
TRBV5-1,.,TRBJ2-7,.,TGCGCCAGCAGCTTAACACAGGCTACTCCCTCCTACGAGCAGTACTTC,CASSLTQATPSYEQYF
TRBV30,TRBD1,TRBJ1-3,.,TGTGCCTGGAGTGTAGGGACAGCTGGAAACACCATATATTTT,CAWSVGTAGNTIYF
TRBV4-1,TRBD2,TRBJ2-1,.,TGCGCCAGCAGCTATAGCGGGAAAGAGCAGTTCTTC,CASSYSGKEQFF
TRBV7-7,TRBD1,TRBJ2-6,few,TGTGCCAGCAGCCCAACAGGGGCTGGGGCCAACGTCCTGACTTTC,CASSPTGAGANVLTF
TRBV12-3/TRBV12-4,.,TRBJ1-2,once,TGTGCCAGCTCCCCGGGAGGGAACTATGGCTACACCTTC,CASSPGGNYGYTF
TRBV19,.,TRBJ2-7,.,TGTGCCAGTAGGTGGGAGATAAATTCCTACGAGCAGTACTTC,CASRWEINSYEQYF
TRBV4-2,TRBD1,TRBJ2-2,.,TGTGCCAGCAGCCAGGCCACAGGGGACACCGGGGAGCTGTTTTTT,CASSQATGDTGELFF
TRBV1,.,TRBJ2-2,.,TGCACCAGCAGCCAAGTTGCCCCGGGACAGGACGATTCGAACACCGGGGAGCTGTTTTTT,CTSSQVAPGQDDSNTGELFF
TRBV29-1,TRBD1,TRBJ1-1,.,TGCAGCGTTGAACCCGGGGACAGGGACACTGAAGCTTTCTTT,CSVEPGDRDTEAFF
TRBV28,.,TRBJ2-7,.,TGTGCCAGCAGTCCTCCCTCCGGGACAACGGCCTACGAGCAGTACTTC,CASSPPSGTTAYEQYF
TRBV30,.,TRBJ1-5,.,TGTGCCTGGGGAGGCGGAAGCAATCAGCCCCAGCATTTT,CAWGGGSNQPQHF